This T cell receptor beta chain was retrieved from a study of graft-versus-host responses after intestinal transplantation. Overall study: All recipients were transplanted with multivisceral, liver-intestinal, or isolated intestinal grafts.

Measured with immunoSEQ multiplex PCR; TCRdb has only the in-frame clones, and not every one. The table includes about 25,000 clones, approximately 85% detected once. CDR1 is SGHAT and CDR2 is FQNNGV in the germline V gene. V was shortened by 1 base and J by 7 bases, with 10 bases between the two germline ends. This CDR3 has 14 amino acids. This TCR was sampled from a human patient who received an intestinal transplant, so some T cells may come from the graft donor. V and J are TRBV11-2 and TRBJ1-4; tentatively, D is TRBD1 (6 bases). The sequenced sample was PBMCs, obtained roughly 68 weeks after intestinal transplant. CDR3 region: CASSLVGGGEKLFF. The CDR3 DNA reads as TGTGCCAGCAGCTTAGTAGGGGGAGGTGAAAAACTGTTTTTT. Full variable domain (remainder filled in from reference TRBV11-2 and TRBJ1-4): EAGVAQSPRYKIIEKRQSVAFWCNPISGHATLYWYQQILGQGPKLLIQFQNNGVVDDSQLPKDRFSAERLKGVDSTLKIQPAKLEDSAVYLCASSLVGGGEKLFFGSGTQLSVL.